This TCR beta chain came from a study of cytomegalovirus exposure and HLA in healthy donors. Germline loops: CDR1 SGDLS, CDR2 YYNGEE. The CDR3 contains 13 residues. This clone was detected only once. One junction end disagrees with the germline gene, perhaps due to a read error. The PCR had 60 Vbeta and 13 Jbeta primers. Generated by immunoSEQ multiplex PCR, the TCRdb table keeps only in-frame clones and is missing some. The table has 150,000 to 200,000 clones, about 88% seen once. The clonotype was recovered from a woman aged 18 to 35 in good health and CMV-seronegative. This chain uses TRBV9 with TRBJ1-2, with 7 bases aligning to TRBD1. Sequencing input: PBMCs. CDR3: CASSVPGDRSFQF. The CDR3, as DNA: TGTGCCAGCAGCGTACCAGGGGACAGATCCTTTCAATTC.